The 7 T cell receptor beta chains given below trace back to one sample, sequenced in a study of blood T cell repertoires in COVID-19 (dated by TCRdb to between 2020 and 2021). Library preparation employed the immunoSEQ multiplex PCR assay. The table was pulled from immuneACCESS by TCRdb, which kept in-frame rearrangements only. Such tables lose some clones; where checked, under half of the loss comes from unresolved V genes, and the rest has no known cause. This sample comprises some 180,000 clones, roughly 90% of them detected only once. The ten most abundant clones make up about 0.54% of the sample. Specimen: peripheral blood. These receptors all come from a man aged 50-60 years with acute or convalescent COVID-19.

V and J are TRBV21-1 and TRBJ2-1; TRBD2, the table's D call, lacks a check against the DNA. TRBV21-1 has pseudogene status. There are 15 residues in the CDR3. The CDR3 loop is CASSKAPSGRWQQFF. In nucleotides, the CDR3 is TGTGCCAGCAGCAAAGCTCCTAGCGGGAGATGGCAGCAGTTCTTC.

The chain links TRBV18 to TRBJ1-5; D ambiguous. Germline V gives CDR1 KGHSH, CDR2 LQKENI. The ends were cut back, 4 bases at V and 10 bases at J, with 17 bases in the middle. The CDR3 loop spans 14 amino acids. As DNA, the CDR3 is TGTGCCAGCTCACTGCAAGAATTCAGTGTCCCCCAGCATTTT. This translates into CASSLQEFSVPQHF.

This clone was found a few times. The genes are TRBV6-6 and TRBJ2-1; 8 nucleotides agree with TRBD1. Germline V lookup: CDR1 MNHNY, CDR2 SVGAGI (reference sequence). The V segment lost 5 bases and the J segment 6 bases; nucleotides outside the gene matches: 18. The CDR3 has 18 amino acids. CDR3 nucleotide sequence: TGTGCCAGCAGTCGTACAACGGGGAGGACAGGGAGCCCCAATGAGCAGTTCTTC. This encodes CASSRTTGRTGSPNEQFF.

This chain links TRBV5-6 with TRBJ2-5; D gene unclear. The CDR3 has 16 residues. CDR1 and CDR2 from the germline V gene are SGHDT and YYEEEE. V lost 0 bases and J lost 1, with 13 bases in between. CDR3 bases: TGTGCCAGCAGCTTGGAATGGTCTCCAGGCCAAGAGACCCAGTACTTC. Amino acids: CASSLEWSPGQETQYF.

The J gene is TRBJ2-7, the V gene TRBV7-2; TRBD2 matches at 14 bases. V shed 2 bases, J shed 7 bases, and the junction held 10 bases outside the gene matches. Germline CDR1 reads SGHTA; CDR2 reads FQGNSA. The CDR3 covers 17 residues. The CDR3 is CASSLYALTSGRGEQYF. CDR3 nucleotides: TGTGCCAGCAGCTTATATGCCCTGACTAGCGGGAGGGGGGAGCAGTACTTC.

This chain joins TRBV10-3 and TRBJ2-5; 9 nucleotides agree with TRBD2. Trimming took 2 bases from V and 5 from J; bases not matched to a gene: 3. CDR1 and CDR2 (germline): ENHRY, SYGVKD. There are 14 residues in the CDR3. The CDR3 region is CAISEGTSLETQYF. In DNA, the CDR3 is TGTGCCATCAGTGAGGGGACTAGCTTGGAGACCCAGTACTTC.

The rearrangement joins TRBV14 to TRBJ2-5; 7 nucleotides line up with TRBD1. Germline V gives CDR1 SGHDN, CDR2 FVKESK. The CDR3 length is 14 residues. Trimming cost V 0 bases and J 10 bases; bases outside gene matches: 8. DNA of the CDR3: TGTGCCAGCAGCCAAGATAAGAGGGGGCGTGACCAGTACTTC. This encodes CASSQDKRGRDQYF.